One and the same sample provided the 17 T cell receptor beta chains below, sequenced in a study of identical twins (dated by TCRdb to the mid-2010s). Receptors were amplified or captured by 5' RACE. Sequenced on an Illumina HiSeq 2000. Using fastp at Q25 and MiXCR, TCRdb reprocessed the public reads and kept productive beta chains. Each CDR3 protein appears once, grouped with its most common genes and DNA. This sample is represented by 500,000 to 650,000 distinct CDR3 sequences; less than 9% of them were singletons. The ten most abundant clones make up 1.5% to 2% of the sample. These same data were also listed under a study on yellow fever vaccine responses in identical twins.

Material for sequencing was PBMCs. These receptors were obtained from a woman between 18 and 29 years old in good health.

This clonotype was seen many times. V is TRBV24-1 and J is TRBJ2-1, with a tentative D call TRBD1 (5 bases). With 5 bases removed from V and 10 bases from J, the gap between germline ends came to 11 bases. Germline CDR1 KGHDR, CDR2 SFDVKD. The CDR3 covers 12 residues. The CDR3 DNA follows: TGTGCCACCAGTGGCAGGGCTGGGGAGCAGTTCTTC. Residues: CATSGRAGEQFF.

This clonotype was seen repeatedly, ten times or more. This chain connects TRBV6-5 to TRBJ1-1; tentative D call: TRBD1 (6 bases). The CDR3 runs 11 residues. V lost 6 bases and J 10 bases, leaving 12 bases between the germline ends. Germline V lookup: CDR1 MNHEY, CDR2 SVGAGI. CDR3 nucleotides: TGTGCCAGCAGGCGGGGGGCGGGAGCTTTCTTT. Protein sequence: CASRRGAGAFF.

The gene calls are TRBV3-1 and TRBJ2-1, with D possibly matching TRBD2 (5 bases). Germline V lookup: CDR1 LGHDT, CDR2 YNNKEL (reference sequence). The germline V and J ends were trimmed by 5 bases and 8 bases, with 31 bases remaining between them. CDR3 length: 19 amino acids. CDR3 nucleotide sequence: TGTGCCAGCAGCTCAACTACCAGCGGAGTCCCCCGCGAGTGGGATGAGCAGTTCTTC. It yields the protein CASSSTTSGVPREWDEQFF.

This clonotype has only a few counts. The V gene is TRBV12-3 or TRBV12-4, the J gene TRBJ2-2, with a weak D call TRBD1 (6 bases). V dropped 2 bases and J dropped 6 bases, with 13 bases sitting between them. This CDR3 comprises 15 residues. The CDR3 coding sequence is TGTGCCAGCAGTTTACGGACAGTAGCCGCCGGGGAGCTGTTTTTT. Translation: CASSLRTVAAGELFF.

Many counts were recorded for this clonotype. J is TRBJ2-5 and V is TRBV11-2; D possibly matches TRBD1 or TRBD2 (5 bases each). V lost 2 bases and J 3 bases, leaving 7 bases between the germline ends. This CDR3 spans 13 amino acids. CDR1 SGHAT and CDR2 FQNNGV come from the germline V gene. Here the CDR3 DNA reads TGTGCCAGCAGCTTACAGGGAGAAGAGACCCAGTACTTC. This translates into CASSLQGEETQYF.

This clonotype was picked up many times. CDR3 sequence reads: CSARDTGVYGYTF. CDR3 bases: TGCAGTGCTAGAGATACAGGGGTTTATGGCTACACCTTC. The genes are TRBV20-1 and TRBJ1-2; TRBD1 aligns across 7 bases. V lost 0 bases and J lost 5; bases outside the gene matches: 3. The CDR3 sequence is 13 residues long. CDR1 is DFQATT and CDR2 is SNEGSKA in the germline V gene (reference sequence).

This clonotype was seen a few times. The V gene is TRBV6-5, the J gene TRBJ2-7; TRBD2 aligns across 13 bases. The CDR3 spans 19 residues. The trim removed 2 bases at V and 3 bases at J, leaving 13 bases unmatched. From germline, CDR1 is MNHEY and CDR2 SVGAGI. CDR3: CASSYRIPGLAGIDYEQYF. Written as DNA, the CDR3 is TGTGCCAGCAGTTACCGGATTCCGGGACTAGCGGGGATAGACTACGAGCAGTACTTC.

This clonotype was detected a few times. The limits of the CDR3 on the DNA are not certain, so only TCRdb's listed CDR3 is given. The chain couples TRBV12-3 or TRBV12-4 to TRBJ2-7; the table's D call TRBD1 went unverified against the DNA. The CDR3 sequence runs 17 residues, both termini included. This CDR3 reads CASSFFGPGSRSYEQYF.

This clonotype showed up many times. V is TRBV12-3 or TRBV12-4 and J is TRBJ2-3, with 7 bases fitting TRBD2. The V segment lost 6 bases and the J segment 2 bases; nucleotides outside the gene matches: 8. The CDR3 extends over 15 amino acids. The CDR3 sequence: CASSSRLANTDTQYF. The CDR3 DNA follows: TGTGCCAGCAGCTCCCGACTAGCTAACACAGATACGCAGTATTTT.

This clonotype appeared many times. CDR3 loop: CAIHTTTGGITGELFF. As DNA, the CDR3 is TGTGCCATCCATACTACCACAGGGGGCATCACCGGGGAGCTGTTTTTT. The gene calls are TRBV10-3 and TRBJ2-2; TRBD1 matches at 9 bases. V was clipped by 8 bases and J by 4 bases; unmatched bases: 11. The CDR3 loop spans 16 amino acids. The germline CDR1 and CDR2 sequences are ENHRY and SYGVKD.

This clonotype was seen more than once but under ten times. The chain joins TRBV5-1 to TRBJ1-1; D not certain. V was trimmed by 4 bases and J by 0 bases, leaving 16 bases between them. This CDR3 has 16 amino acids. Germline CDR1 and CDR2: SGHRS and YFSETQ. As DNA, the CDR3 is TGCGCCAGCAGCCCGGGTAGGGCAGGTCTGAACACTGAAGCTTTCTTT. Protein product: CASSPGRAGLNTEAFF.

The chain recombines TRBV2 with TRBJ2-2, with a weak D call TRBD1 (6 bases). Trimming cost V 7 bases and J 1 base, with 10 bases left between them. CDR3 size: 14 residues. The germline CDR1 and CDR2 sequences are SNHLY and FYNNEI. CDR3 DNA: TGTGCCAGCATCATACAGGGGAACACCGGGGAGCTGTTTTTT. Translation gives CASIIQGNTGELFF.

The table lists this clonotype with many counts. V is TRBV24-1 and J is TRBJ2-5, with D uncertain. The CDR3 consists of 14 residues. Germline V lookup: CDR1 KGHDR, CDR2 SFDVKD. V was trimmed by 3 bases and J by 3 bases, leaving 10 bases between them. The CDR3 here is CATSDPDGEETQYF. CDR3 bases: TGTGCCACCAGTGATCCAGACGGAGAAGAGACCCAGTACTTC.

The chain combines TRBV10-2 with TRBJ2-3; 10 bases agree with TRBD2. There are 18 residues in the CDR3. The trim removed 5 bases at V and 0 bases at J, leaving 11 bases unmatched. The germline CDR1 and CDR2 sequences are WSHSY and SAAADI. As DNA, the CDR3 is TGCGCCAGCAGTACCCAGCGGGAGGGCCTCAGGAGCACAGATACGCAGTATTTT. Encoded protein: CASSTQREGLRSTDTQYF.

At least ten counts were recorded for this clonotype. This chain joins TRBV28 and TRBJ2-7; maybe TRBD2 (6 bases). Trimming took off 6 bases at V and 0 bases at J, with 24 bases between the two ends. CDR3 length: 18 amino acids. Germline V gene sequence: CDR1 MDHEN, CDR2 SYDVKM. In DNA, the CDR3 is TGTGCCAGCAGCGTTATTCGGGATGGGCGGGAATCCTCCTACGAGCAGTACTTC. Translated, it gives CASSVIRDGRESSYEQYF.

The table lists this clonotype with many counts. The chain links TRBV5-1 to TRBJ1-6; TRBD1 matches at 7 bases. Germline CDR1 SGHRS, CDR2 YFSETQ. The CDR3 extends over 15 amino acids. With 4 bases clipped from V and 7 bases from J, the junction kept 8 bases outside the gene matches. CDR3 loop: CASSRGGTDNSPLHF. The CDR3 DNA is TGCGCCAGCAGCAGGGGCGGGACAGACAATTCACCCCTCCACTTT. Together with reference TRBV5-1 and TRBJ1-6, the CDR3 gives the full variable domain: KAGVTQTPRYLIKTRGQQVTLSCSPISGHRSVSWYQQTPGQGLQFLFEYFSETQRNKGNFPGRFSGRQFSNSRSEMNVSTLELGDSALYLCASSRGGTDNSPLHFGNGTRLTVT.

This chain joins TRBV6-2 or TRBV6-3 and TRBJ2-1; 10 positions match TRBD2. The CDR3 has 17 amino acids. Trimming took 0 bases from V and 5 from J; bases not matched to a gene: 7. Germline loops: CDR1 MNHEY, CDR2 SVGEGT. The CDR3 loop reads CASSYSMGLAPNNEQFF. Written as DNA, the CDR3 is TGTGCCAGCAGTTACTCGATGGGACTAGCGCCTAACAATGAGCAGTTCTTC.